Shown below are 25 T cell receptor beta chains from a single sample sequenced in a study of T cells in Graves' hyperthyroidism and ophthalmopathy. TCR beta CDR3 sequences were amplified from RNA transcripts. A set of HTBI primers served as the primers for a first-round RT-PCR of the TCR CDR3. TCRdb passed the multiplex PCR reads through MiXCR, listing each CDR3 protein once. Among roughly 650,000 distinct CDR3 sequences listed, around 16% were seen once. The sequencing sample was made of blood. Receptor source: a woman in her forties with Graves' ophthalmopathy.

A few counts support this clonotype. The V call is TRBV6-1, the J call TRBJ2-1; D not resolved. V lost 8 bases and J lost 1, with 6 bases in between. The germline V gene has CDR1 MNHNS and CDR2 SASEGT. CDR3 length equals 12 residues. The CDR3 protein is CASLLSYNEQFF. The CDR3 nucleotides are TGTGCCAGCCTATTATCCTACAATGAGCAGTTCTTC.

Many counts were recorded for this clonotype. V usage is TRBV10-3 and J usage is TRBJ1-2; 7 positions agree with TRBD1. The CDR3 contains 16 residues. CDR1 is ENHRY and CDR2 is SYGVKD in the germline V gene. J was trimmed by 1 base and V by 6 bases; bases with no gene match: 11. CDR3 sequence reads: CAISKFGTEGNYGYTF. The DNA of the CDR3 is TGTGCCATCAGCAAGTTCGGGACAGAGGGTAACTATGGCTACACCTTC.

This clonotype was detected only a few times. The V gene is TRBV2, the J gene TRBJ2-2, with 7 bases fitting TRBD2. The germline V gene encodes CDR1 SNHLY and CDR2 FYNNEI. The CDR3 consists of 15 residues. J gave up 1 base and V 7 bases, and 6 bases lay outside the gene matches. CDR3 in DNA: TGTGCCAGCATGGAATCGGGGGGGAACACCGGGGAGCTGTTTTTT. Its protein is CASMESGGNTGELFF.

CDR3 nucleotides: TGCGCCAGCAGTCGGGACAGAGACAACTATGGCTACACCTTC. Translation: CASSRDRDNYGYTF. The rearrangement uses TRBV4-1 and TRBJ1-2, with TRBD1 identical over 7 bases. This CDR3 has 14 amino acids. J lost 2 bases, V lost 6 bases, and 6 bases had no gene match. Germline CDR1 reads MGHRA; CDR2 reads YSYEKL.

At least ten counts were recorded for this clonotype. V is TRBV13 and J is TRBJ2-3; perhaps TRBD2 as D (5 bases). V lost 3 bases and J lost 5, with 15 bases in between. Germline V gene sequence: CDR1 PRHDT, CDR2 FYEKMQ (reference sequence). The CDR3 is 15 residues long. CDR3 amino acids: CASSLGFLARDTQYF. Here the CDR3 DNA reads TGTGCCAGCAGCTTGGGGTTCTTAGCGCGAGATACGCAGTATTTT.

This clonotype was seen repeatedly, ten times or more. CDR3 region: CASSERGVYEQYF. CDR3 in DNA: TGTGCCAGCAGTGAACGCGGAGTTTACGAGCAGTACTTC. The chain carries TRBV2 and TRBJ2-7; no clear D. V lost 2 bases and J lost 4, with 9 bases in between. The CDR3 has 13 amino acids. CDR1 and CDR2 (germline): SNHLY, FYNNEI.

This rearrangement joins TRBV30 to TRBJ1-4; D is perhaps TRBD1 (5 bases). Trimming stripped 4 bases from V and 1 base from J, with 13 bases between. From germline, CDR1 is GTSNPN and CDR2 SVGIG (reference sequence). CDR3 size: 15 residues. The CDR3 region is CAWNTPGRTNEKLFF. The CDR3 nucleotides are TGTGCCTGGAATACGCCAGGGCGAACTAATGAAAAACTGTTTTTT.

This chain connects TRBV7-6 to TRBJ2-7; 7 bases line up with TRBD1. The CDR3 totals 13 residues. The V and J ends lost 3 bases and 4 bases, in that order; junction bases with no gene match: 3. Germline V gene lookup returns CDR1 SGHVS and CDR2 FNYEAQ. The CDR3 region is CASSFGQVYEQYF. The CDR3 bases are TGTGCCAGCAGCTTCGGACAGGTTTACGAGCAGTACTTC.

Many counts were recorded for this clonotype. The chain uses TRBV11-2 and TRBJ1-1, with 8 nucleotides matching TRBD1. This CDR3 spans 13 amino acids. Germline CDR1 reads SGHAT; CDR2 reads FQNNGV. V was clipped by 4 bases and J by 7 bases; unmatched bases: 5. CDR3 coding DNA: TGTGCCAGCAGCTCGGACAGGGCGGGTGAAGCTTTCTTT. It specifies CASSSDRAGEAFF.

This clonotype has only a few counts. The J gene is TRBJ2-3, the V gene TRBV6-1; D remains unclear. Per germline, CDR1 MNHNS and CDR2 SASEGT. The V end was cut by 1 base, the J end by 9 bases, with 20 bases between. The CDR3 is 16 amino acids. The CDR3 sequence: CASSEVFTGFRNTQYF. CDR3 bases: TGTGCCAGCAGTGAAGTTTTCACCGGATTTCGTAACACGCAGTATTTT.

J is TRBJ1-4 and V is TRBV6-1, with 8 bases that match TRBD1. V was pared by 5 bases and J by 8 bases, with 10 bases of the junction left unmatched. The CDR3 is 15 residues long. The germline gives CDR1 MNHNS, CDR2 SASEGT. The CDR3 protein is CASSSRTGREEKLFF. The CDR3 coding sequence is TGTGCCAGCAGTTCCCGGACAGGGAGGGAGGAAAAACTGTTTTTT.

This clonotype was counted a few times. The rearrangement joins TRBV6-1 to TRBJ1-5; TRBD1 agrees at 9 bases. Germline loops: CDR1 MNHNS, CDR2 SASEGT. CDR3 length equals 15 residues. Trimming took 6 bases from V and 1 from J; bases not matched to a gene: 4. CDR3 DNA: TGTGCCAGCAGAAACAGGGGGCAGAGCAATCAGCCCCAGCATTTT. As protein: CASRNRGQSNQPQHF.

In this sample, this clonotype turned up many times. The chain carries TRBV20-1 and TRBJ2-7, with D possibly being TRBD1 (7 bases). The V end lost 3 bases, the J end lost 1 base, and 16 bases lay between the germline ends. Germline CDR1 DFQATT, CDR2 SNEGSKA (reference sequence). The CDR3 has 15 residues. CDR3 sequence (DNA): TGCAGTGCTAGCAGGAGGGACAGCTTTTCCTACGAGCAGTACTTC. Translation gives CSASRRDSFSYEQYF.

This clonotype has more than one count but fewer than ten. The chain combines TRBV5-1 with TRBJ2-1, with 8 bases fitting TRBD1. The CDR3 is 15 amino acids. The ends lost 3 bases at V and 6 bases at J; junction bases unmatched: 8. Germline-derived CDR1 and CDR2 are SGHRS and YFSETQ. CDR3 DNA: TGCGCCAGCAGCTCCGGGACAGGCCCTTCCAATGAGCAGTTCTTC. Its protein product is CASSSGTGPSNEQFF.

This clonotype has ten or more counts. The J gene is TRBJ1-5, the V gene TRBV28, with TRBD1 matching 8 bases. The CDR3 length is 14 residues. Germline CDR1 MDHEN, CDR2 SYDVKM. V shed 7 bases, J shed 3 bases, and the junction held 5 bases outside the gene matches. Here the CDR3 DNA reads TGTGCCAGCAAGGGGGGACAGGTCAATCAGCCCCAGCATTTT. This sequence encodes CASKGGQVNQPQHF.

This clonotype was seen only a few times. The chain joins TRBV19 to TRBJ2-1; 7 nucleotides match TRBD2. CDR1 LNHDA and CDR2 SQIVND come from the germline V gene (reference sequence). The V and J ends lost 4 bases and 0 bases, in that order; junction bases with no gene match: 6. The CDR3 covers 16 residues. The CDR3 DNA sequence: TGTGCCAGTAGTAGGGCTAGCGGTTACTCCTACAATGAGCAGTTCTTC. Translation gives CASSRASGYSYNEQFF.

The chain uses TRBV27 and TRBJ1-4, with 8 bases identical to TRBD1. The CDR3 contains 14 residues. Germline CDR1 and CDR2: MNHEY and SMNVEV (reference sequence). Trimming at V came to 11 bases and at J to 8 bases, leaving 13 bases not matched to a gene. DNA of the CDR3: TGTGCCGCCGGGACCCGGACAGGGTCGGAAAAACTGTTTTTT. Amino acids: CAAGTRTGSEKLFF.

At least ten counts were recorded for this clonotype. This chain connects TRBV6-2 or TRBV6-3 to TRBJ2-7, with D perhaps TRBD2 (7 bases). The CDR3 loop spans 17 amino acids. V was cut by 5 bases and J by 1 base, with 21 bases left in between. Germline loops: CDR1 MNHEY, CDR2 SVGEGT. CDR3 coding DNA: TGTGCCAGCAGTCCCAAGGACAGTCCGGGACTATCCTACGAGCAGTACTTC. This codes for CASSPKDSPGLSYEQYF.

CDR3: CASRPTGTGISTGELFF. The CDR3 bases are TGCGCCAGCAGGCCCACCGGGACAGGGATTTCCACCGGGGAGCTGTTTTTT. This rearrangement joins TRBV5-1 to TRBJ2-2, with 9 bases fitting TRBD1. Trimming removed 5 bases from V and 4 bases from J; junction bases left unmatched: 12. The germline V gene has CDR1 SGHRS and CDR2 YFSETQ. The CDR3 runs 17 residues.

The chain recombines TRBV12-3 or TRBV12-4 with TRBJ2-3; D is unclear. The V end was cut by 4 bases, the J end by 6 bases, with 8 bases between. The CDR3 sequence is 12 residues long. The CDR3 DNA reads as TGTGCCAGCAGTTACGACGGTGATACGCAGTATTTT. Its protein product is CASSYDGDTQYF.

Many counts were recorded for this clonotype. The rearrangement links TRBV12-3 or TRBV12-4 to TRBJ1-2; 10 bases map to TRBD1. J was trimmed by 6 bases and V by 6 bases; bases with no gene match: 4. This CDR3 is 13 amino acids long. DNA for the CDR3: TGTGCCAGCAGCCAAGGACAGGGGGATGGCTACACCTTC. Amino acid sequence: CASSQGQGDGYTF.

This clonotype was counted at least ten times. The V call is TRBV28, the J call TRBJ2-3; 8 nucleotides line up with TRBD1. Trimming cost V 3 bases and J 3 bases; bases outside gene matches: 14. The CDR3 is 18 residues long. The germline V gene has CDR1 MDHEN and CDR2 SYDVKM. CDR3 sequence: CASSLVQGARFWTDTQYF. The CDR3 DNA reads TGTGCCAGCAGTTTGGTTCAGGGGGCGCGGTTTTGGACAGATACGCAGTATTTT.

V and J are TRBV19 and TRBJ1-5; D possibly corresponds to TRBD1 (5 bases). V was shortened by 3 bases and J by 4 bases, with 7 bases between the two germline ends. Germline CDR1 is LNHDA and CDR2 is SQIVND (reference sequence). The CDR3 spans 13 residues. DNA for the CDR3: TGTGCCAGTAGTATTGCAGGGAATCAGCCCCAGCATTTT. It translates to CASSIAGNQPQHF.

The chain employs TRBV27 and TRBJ2-5; the match to TRBD2 covers 8 bases. The germline CDR1 and CDR2 sequences are MNHEY and SMNVEV (reference sequence). V gave up 4 bases and J gave up 5 bases; unmatched junction bases: 9. The CDR3 has 15 amino acids. CDR3 protein: CASSSSGGLQETQYF. Written as DNA, the CDR3 is TGTGCCAGCAGTTCCAGCGGGGGCCTCCAGGAGACCCAGTACTTC.

This chain links TRBV7-8 with TRBJ2-7; the D gene could be TRBD1 or TRBD2 (5 bases each). The CDR3 sequence is 15 residues long. The ends were cut back, 5 bases at V and 0 bases at J, with 14 bases in the middle. CDR1 and CDR2 from the germline V gene are SGHVS and FQNEAQ. The chain's CDR3 is CASSPRPGTSYEQYF. CDR3 DNA: TGTGCCAGCAGCCCCCGTCCCGGGACCTCCTACGAGCAGTACTTC.